These 18 T cell receptor beta chains came from one sample sequenced in a study of CXCR3-negative and CXCR3-positive naive CD8 T cells. Points from the study as a whole: In CXCR3-positive naive cells, the TRB CDR3s were more hydrophobic than in CXCR3-negative naive cells.

Their antigens remain unidentified. UMI-labeled 5' RACE yielded the TRB cDNA libraries. From its re-call of the 5' RACE reads, TCRdb lists each CDR3 protein once, without DNA. The table lists 130,000 to 150,000 distinct CDR3 sequences. The sample was naive CXCR3+ CD8+ T cells from blood. Subset given: CD45RO-CCR7+CD27+CD95- naive CD8+ T cells expressing CXCR3 (TNR3+). Receptors were obtained from a human donor in good health. Some clones in this sample may be carry-over from other donors' samples.

CDR3 protein: CASSFSGASGRGRANNEQFF. J is TRBJ2-1 and V is TRBV12-3 or TRBV12-4; with no DNA, the TCRdb D assignment of TRBD2 cannot be verified. The CDR3 consists of 20 residues.

The J gene is TRBJ2-3, the V gene TRBV29-1; checking the TCRdb D call of TRBD1 is not possible without DNA. CDR3 length: 15 residues. Looked up from germline, CDR1 is SQVTM and CDR2 is ANQGSEA. The CDR3 sequence: CSVEIDGDGTDTQYF.

This chain connects TRBV5-5 to TRBJ2-7; there is no DNA to check the TCRdb D call of TRBD1. Per germline, CDR1 SGHKS and CDR2 YYEKEE (reference sequence). The CDR3 has 13 amino acids. The CDR3: CASSLGQGNEQYF.

The chain uses TRBV7-9 and TRBJ1-5; TCRdb's D gene call, TRBD1, goes unchecked for lack of DNA. CDR1 is SEHNR and CDR2 is FQNEAQ in the germline V gene (reference sequence). The CDR3 has 16 residues. This chain's CDR3 is CASSDTGQGPYQPQHF.

The chain combines TRBV12-3 or TRBV12-4 with TRBJ2-1; TCRdb returns TRBD2, unconfirmable since there is no DNA. This CDR3 spans 12 amino acids. CDR3 residues: CASGTSLHEQFF.

This chain connects TRBV27 to TRBJ2-7. Germline V gene sequence: CDR1 MNHEY, CDR2 SMNVEV (reference sequence). The CDR3 is 12 amino acids. The CDR3 loop is CATYGSNYEQYF.

This chain links TRBV7-6 with TRBJ2-1; TCRdb calls TRBD1, which cannot be checked without DNA. Germline loops: CDR1 SGHVS, CDR2 FNYEAQ. This CDR3 is 14 amino acids long. The CDR3 sequence: CASTPGQGSNEQFF.

The V and J genes are TRBV7-8 and TRBJ2-7; without DNA, the TCRdb call of TRBD2 cannot be checked. This CDR3 is built from 14 residues. The germline V gene encodes CDR1 SGHVS and CDR2 FQNEAQ. Here the CDR3 reads CASSRGPGSYEQYF.

This rearrangement joins TRBV5-6 to TRBJ2-5. The germline CDR1 and CDR2 sequences are SGHDT and YYEEEE. The CDR3 has 15 residues. The CDR3 spells CASSLEANFQETQYF.

This sequence joins TRBV12-3 or TRBV12-4 and TRBJ2-7; TCRdb proposes TRBD2, but this gene call is untestable without DNA. The CDR3 runs 16 residues. CDR3: CASSEGLARSSYEQYF.

The rearrangement joins TRBV28 to TRBJ2-5; the D call from TCRdb, TRBD1, cannot be confirmed without DNA. Germline V gene lookup returns CDR1 MDHEN and CDR2 SYDVKM. The length of the CDR3 is 14 residues. Here the CDR3 reads CASSLMGEGETQYF.

V is TRBV5-1 and J is TRBJ2-1. The CDR3 is 14 amino acids. CDR1 SGHRS and CDR2 YFSETQ come from the germline V gene. The CDR3: CASSFEDGFNEQFF. The full variable domain, completed using reference TRBV5-1 and TRBJ2-1, is KAGVTQTPRYLIKTRGQQVTLSCSPISGHRSVSWYQQTPGQGLQFLFEYFSETQRNKGNFPGRFSGRQFSNSRSEMNVSTLELGDSALYLCASSFEDGFNEQFFGPGTRLTVL.

The gene calls are TRBV4-1 and TRBJ1-2. Germline assignment: CDR1 MGHRA and CDR2 YSYEKL. The CDR3 totals 13 residues. The CDR3 protein is CASSQALNYGYTF.

The CDR3 protein is CASSSDSDNEQFF. This rearrangement joins TRBV6-5 to TRBJ2-1. The CDR3 has 13 residues. Germline loops: CDR1 MNHEY, CDR2 SVGAGI.

V gene TRBV4-2 combines with J gene TRBJ2-1; the TCRdb call, TRBD2, lacks DNA for checking. The germline V gene encodes CDR1 LGHNA and CDR2 YNFKEQ. The CDR3 contains 15 residues. The CDR3 sequence is CASSQRESAYNEQFF.

CDR3: CASSFMFNGYTF. The rearrangement links TRBV5-6 to TRBJ1-2. Germline CDR1 and CDR2: SGHDT and YYEEEE. This CDR3 contains 12 residues.

J is TRBJ1-3 and V is TRBV5-1. Germline-derived CDR1 and CDR2 are SGHRS and YFSETQ. This CDR3 is 15 amino acids long. This CDR3 reads CASSLDVGAGNTIYF.

The rearrangement joins TRBV18 to TRBJ2-3; TCRdb's D call, TRBD1, is unchecked because there is no DNA. The CDR3 consists of 14 residues. Germline CDR1 reads KGHSH; CDR2 reads LQKENI. CDR3 region: CASSPAQGSDTQYF.